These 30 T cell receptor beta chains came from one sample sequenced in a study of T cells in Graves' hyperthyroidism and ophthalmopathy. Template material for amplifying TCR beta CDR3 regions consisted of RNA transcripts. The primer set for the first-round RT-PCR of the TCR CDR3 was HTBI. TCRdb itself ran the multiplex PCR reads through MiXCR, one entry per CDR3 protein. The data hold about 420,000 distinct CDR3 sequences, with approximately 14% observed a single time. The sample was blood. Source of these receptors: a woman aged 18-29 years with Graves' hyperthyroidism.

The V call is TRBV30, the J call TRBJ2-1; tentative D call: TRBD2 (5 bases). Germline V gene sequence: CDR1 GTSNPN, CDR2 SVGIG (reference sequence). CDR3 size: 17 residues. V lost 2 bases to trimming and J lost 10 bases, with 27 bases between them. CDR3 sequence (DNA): TGTGCCTGGAGTATAGAGGGTCGCTTTGACGGACTTTTGGAGCAGTTCTTC. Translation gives CAWSIEGRFDGLLEQFF.

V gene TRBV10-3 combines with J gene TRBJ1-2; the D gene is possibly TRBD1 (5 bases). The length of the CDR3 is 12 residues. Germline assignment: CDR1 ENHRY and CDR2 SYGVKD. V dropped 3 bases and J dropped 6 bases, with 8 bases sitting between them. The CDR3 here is CAISDRGNGYTF. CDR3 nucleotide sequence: TGTGCCATCAGTGACCGGGGGAATGGCTACACCTTC.

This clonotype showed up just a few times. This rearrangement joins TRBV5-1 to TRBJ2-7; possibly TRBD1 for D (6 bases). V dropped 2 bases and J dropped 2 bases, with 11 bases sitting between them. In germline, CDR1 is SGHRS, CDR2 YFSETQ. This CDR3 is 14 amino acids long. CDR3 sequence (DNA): TGCGCCAGCAGCTTAGCAGGGGATCCCTACGAGCAGTACTTC. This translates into CASSLAGDPYEQYF. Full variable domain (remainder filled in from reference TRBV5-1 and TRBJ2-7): KAGVTQTPRYLIKTRGQQVTLSCSPISGHRSVSWYQQTPGQGLQFLFEYFSETQRNKGNFPGRFSGRQFSNSRSEMNVSTLELGDSALYLCASSLAGDPYEQYFGPGTRLTVT.

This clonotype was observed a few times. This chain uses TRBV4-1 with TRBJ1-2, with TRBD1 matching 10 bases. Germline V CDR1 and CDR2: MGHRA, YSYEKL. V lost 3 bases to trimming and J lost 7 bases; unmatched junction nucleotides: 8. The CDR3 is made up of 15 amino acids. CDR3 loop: CASSQSGQGGGGYTF. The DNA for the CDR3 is TGCGCCAGCAGCCAGAGTGGACAGGGGGGCGGTGGCTACACCTTC.

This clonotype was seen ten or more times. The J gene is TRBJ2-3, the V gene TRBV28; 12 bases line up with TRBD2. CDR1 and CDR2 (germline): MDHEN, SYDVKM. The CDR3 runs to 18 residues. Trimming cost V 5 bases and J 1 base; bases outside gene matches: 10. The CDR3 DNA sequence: TGTGCCAGCAGTCCTGTAAGCACTAGCGGGAGGCGCACAGATACGCAGTATTTT. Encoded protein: CASSPVSTSGRRTDTQYF.

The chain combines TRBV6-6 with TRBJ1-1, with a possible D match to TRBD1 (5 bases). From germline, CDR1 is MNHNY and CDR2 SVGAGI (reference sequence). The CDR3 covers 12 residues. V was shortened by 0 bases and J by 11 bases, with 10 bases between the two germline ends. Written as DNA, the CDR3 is TGTGCCAGCAGTTACTCGGGGGAGCATGCTTTCTTT. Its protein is CASSYSGEHAFF.

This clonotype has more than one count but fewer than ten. DNA of the CDR3: TGTGCCTGGGACGGGAGGGACAGGGGATTTGCAACTAATGAAAAACTGTTTTTT. Amino acid sequence: CAWDGRDRGFATNEKLFF. The chain employs TRBV30 and TRBJ1-4; 10 nucleotides agree with TRBD1. V dropped 5 bases and J dropped 0; count of bases not matched to a gene: 12. This CDR3 is 18 amino acids long. Germline CDR1 and CDR2: GTSNPN and SVGIG (reference sequence).

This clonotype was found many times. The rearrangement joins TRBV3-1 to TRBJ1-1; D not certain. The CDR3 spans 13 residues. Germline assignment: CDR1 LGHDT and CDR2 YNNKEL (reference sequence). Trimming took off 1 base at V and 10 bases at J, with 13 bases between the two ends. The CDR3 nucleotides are TGTGCCAGCAGCCAAGGAGGAGGGAAGGGAGCTTTCTTT. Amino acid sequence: CASSQGGGKGAFF.

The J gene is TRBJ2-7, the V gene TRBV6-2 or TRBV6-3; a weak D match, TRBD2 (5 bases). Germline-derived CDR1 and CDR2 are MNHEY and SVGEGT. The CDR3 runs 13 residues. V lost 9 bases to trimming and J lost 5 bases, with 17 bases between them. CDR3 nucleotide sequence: TGTGCCAGTCTCGGACTGCTTTCCAACGAGCAGTACTTC. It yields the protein CASLGLLSNEQYF.

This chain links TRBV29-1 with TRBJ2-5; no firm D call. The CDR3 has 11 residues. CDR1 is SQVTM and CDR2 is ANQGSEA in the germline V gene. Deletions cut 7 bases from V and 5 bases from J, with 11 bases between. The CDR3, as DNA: TGCAGCGCGAGCGAAGGGGAGACCCAGTACTTC. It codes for CSASEGETQYF. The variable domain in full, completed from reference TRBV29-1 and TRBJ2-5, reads SAVISQKPSRDICQRGTSLTIQCQVDSQVTMMFWYRQQPGQSLTLIATANQGSEATYESGFVIDKFPISRPNLTFSTLTVSNMSPEDSSIYLCSASEGETQYFGPGTRLLVL.

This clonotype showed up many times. The CDR3 DNA reads as TGTGCCAGCAGTTACTCCGGCGGCAGCACAGATACGCAGTATTTT. Translation gives CASSYSGGSTDTQYF. The genes are TRBV6-5 and TRBJ2-3; D unresolved. The V gene lost 0 bases and the J gene lost 0 bases, with 7 bases spanning the gap. The length of the CDR3 is 15 residues. CDR1 and CDR2 (germline): MNHEY, SVGAGI.

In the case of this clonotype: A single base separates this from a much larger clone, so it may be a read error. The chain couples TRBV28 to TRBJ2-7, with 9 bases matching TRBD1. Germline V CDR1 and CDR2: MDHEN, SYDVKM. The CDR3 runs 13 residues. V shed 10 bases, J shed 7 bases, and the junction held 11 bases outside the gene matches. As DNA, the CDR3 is TGTGCCATCACGCCGGGACAGGGTTATGAGCAGTACTTC. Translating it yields CAITPGQGYEQYF.

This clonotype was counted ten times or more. The CDR3 DNA is TGTGCCAGCAGCGTCCTAGGGGGCGGAGACACTGAAGCTTTCTTT. It specifies CASSVLGGGDTEAFF. V is TRBV9 and J is TRBJ1-1, with 7 bases fitting TRBD1. Germline values: CDR1 SGDLS, CDR2 YYNGEE. The CDR3 runs 15 residues. V lost 2 bases and J lost 3; bases outside the gene matches: 7.

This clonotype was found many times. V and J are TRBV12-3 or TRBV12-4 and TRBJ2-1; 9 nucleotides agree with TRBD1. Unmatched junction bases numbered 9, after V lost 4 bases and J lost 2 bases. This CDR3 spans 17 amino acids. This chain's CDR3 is CASSSIGTGIAYNEQFF. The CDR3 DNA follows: TGTGCCAGCAGTTCAATTGGGACAGGGATTGCCTACAATGAGCAGTTCTTC.

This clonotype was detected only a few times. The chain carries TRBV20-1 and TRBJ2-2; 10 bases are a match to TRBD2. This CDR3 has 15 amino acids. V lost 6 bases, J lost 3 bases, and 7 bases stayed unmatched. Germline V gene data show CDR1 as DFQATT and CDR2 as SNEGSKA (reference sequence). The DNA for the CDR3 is TGCAGTGCCAAATCCGGGACTAGCGACACCGGGGAGCTGTTTTTT. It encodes CSAKSGTSDTGELFF.

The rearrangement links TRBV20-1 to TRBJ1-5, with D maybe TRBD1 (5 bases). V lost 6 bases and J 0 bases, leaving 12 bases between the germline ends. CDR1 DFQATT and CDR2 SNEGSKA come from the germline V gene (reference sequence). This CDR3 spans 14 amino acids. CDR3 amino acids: CSARDGYSNQPQHF. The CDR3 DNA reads TGCAGTGCCAGGGACGGGTATAGCAATCAGCCCCAGCATTTT.

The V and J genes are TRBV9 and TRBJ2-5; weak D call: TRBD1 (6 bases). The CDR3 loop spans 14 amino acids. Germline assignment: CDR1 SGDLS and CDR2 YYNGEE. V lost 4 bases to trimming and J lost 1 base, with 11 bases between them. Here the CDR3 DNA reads TGTGCCAGCAGCCCGGGACACTTCCAAGAGACCCAGTACTTC. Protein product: CASSPGHFQETQYF.

The CDR3 coding sequence is TGTGCCAGCAGTTACTCGAGGGGCGCGACAGATACGCAGTATTTT. This gives the protein CASSYSRGATDTQYF. J is TRBJ2-3 and V is TRBV6-6; D is perhaps TRBD1 or TRBD2 (5 bases each). CDR1 and CDR2 (germline): MNHNY, SVGAGI (reference sequence). The ends were cut back, 0 bases at V and 3 bases at J, with 10 bases in the middle. This CDR3 has 15 residues.

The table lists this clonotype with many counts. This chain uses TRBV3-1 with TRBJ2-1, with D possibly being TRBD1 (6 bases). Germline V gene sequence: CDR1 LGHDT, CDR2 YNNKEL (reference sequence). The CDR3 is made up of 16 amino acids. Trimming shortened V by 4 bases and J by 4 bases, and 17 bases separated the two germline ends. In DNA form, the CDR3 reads TGTGCCAGCAGCCCGGGGCCACAGGGACCTTACAATGAGCAGTTCTTC. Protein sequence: CASSPGPQGPYNEQFF.

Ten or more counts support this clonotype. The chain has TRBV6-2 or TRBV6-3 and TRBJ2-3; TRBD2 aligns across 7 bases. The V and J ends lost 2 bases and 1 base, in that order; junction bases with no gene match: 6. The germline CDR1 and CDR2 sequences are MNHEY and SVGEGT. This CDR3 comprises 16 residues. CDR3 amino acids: CASSYEAGAGTDTQYF. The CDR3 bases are TGTGCCAGCAGTTACGAGGCGGGAGCCGGCACAGATACGCAGTATTTT.

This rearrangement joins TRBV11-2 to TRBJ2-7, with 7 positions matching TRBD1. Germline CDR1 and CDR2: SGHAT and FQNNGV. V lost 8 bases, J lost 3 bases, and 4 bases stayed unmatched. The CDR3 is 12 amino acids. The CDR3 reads CASVTGDYEQYF. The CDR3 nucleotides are TGTGCCAGCGTTACAGGGGACTACGAGCAGTACTTC.

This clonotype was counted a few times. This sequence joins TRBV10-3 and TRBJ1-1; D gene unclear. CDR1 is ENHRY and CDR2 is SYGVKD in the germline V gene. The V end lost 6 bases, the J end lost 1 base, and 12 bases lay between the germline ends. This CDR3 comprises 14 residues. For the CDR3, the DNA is TGTGCCATCAGGAAGGTCGAGGGGAACACTGAAGCTTTCTTT. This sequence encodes CAIRKVEGNTEAFF.

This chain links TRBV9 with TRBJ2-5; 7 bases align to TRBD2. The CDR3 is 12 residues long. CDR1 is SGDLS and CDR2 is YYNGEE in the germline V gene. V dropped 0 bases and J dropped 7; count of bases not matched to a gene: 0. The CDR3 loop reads CASSVGGGTQYF. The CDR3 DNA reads TGTGCCAGCAGCGTAGGGGGGGGGACCCAGTACTTC.

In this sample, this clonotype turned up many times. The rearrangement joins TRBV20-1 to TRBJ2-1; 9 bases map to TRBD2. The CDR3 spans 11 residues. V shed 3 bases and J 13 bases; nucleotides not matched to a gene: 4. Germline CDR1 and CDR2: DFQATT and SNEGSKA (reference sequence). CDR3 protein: CSASLAGQQFF. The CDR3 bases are TGCAGTGCTAGTCTAGCGGGACAACAGTTCTTC.

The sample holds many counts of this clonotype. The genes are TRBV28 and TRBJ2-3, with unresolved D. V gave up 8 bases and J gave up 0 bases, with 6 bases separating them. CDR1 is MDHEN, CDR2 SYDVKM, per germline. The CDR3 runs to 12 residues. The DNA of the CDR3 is TGTGCCAGCCTTGGAAGCACAGATACGCAGTATTTT. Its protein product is CASLGSTDTQYF. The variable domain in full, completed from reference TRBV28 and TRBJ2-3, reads DVKVTQSSRYLVKRTGEKVFLECVQDMDHENMFWYRQDPGLGLRLIYFSYDVKMKEKGDIPEGYSVSREKKERFSLILESASTNQTSMYLCASLGSTDTQYFGPGTRLTVL.

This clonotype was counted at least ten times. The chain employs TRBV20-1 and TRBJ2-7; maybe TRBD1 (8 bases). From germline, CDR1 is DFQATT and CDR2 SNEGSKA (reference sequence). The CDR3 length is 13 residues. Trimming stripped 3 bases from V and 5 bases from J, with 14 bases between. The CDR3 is CSASPAGQDEQYF. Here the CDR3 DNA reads TGCAGTGCTAGCCCAGCGGGACAGGACGAGCAGTACTTC.

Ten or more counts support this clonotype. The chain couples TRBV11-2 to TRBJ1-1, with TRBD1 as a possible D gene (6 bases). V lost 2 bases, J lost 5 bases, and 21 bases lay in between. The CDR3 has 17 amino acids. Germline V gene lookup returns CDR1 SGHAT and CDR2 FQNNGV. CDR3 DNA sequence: TGTGCCAGCAGCTTACACGGGGGCACAGGGAGGGGGACTGAAGCTTTCTTT. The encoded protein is CASSLHGGTGRGTEAFF.

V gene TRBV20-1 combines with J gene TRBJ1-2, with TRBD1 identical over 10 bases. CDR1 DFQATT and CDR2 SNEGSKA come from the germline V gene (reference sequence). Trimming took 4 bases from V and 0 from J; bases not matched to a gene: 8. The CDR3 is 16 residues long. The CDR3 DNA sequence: TGCAGTGCTACGACCGGGACAGGGGTTTCTAACTATGGCTACACCTTC. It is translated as CSATTGTGVSNYGYTF.

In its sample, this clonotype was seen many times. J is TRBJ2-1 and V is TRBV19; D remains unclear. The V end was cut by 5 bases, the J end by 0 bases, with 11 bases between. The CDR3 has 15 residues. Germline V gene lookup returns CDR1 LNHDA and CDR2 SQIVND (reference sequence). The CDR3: CASSSDTSSYNEQFF. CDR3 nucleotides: TGTGCCAGTAGTTCAGATACAAGCTCCTACAATGAGCAGTTCTTC. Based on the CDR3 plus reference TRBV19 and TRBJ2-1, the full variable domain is DGGITQSPKYLFRKEGQNVTLSCEQNLNHDAMYWYRQDPGQGLRLIYYSQIVNDFQKGDIAEGYSVSREKKESFPLTVTSAQKNPTAFYLCASSSDTSSYNEQFFGPGTRLTVL.

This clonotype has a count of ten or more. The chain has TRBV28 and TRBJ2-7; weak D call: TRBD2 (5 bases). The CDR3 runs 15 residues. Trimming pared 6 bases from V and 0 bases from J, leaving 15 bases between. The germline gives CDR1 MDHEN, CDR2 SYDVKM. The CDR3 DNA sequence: TGTGCCAGCAGGCGGACTCTCCTGGCCTCCTACGAGCAGTACTTC. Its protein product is CASRRTLLASYEQYF.